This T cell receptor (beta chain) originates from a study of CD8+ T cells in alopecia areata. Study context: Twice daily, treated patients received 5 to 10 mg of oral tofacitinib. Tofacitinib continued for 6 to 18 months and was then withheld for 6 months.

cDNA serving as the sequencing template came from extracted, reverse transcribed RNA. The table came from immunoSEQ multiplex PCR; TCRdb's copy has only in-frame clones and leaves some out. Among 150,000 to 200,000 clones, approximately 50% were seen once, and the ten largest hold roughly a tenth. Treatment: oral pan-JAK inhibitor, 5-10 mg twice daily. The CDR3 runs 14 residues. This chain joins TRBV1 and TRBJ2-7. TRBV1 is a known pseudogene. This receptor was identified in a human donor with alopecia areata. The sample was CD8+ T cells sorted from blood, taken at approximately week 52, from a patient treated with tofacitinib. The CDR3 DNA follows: TGCACCAACCTGGGACCGAAGGCCTCCTACGAGCAGTACTTC. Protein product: CTNLGPKASYEQYF.